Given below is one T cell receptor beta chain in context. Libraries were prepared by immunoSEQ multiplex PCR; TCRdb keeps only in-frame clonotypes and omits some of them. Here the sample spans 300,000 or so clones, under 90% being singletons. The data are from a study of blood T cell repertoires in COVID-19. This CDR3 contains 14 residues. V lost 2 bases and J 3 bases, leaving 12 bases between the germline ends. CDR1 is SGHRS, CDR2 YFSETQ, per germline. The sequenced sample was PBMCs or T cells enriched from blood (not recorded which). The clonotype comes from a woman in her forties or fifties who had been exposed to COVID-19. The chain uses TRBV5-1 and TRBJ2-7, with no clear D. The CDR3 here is CASSFSDPNYEQYF. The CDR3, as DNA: TGCGCCAGCAGCTTTTCTGATCCTAACTACGAGCAGTACTTC.